This T cell receptor (beta chain) stems from a study of T-cell memory formation after mild COVID-19. Study-level points and caveats: Among clones contracting day 15 to 85, CD4/CD8 was balanced, whereas later expanders leaned CD4+.

This clonotype has more than one count but fewer than ten. Antigen specificity is unknown. Germline CDR1 is SQVTM and CDR2 is ANQGSEA. The CDR3 is made up of 16 amino acids. V gave up 6 bases and J gave up 1 base; unmatched junction bases: 8. TCRdb recomputed calls from the 5' RACE reads with MiXCR, one row per CDR3 protein. The top ten hold under 15% of the sample, which has under 700,000 distinct CDR3 sequences, roughly 20% seen once. The sequence was collected from an adult woman who had mild COVID-19 (a few samples of this study predate the infection). Cell type and time point are not known. Sequenced material: PBMCs or a T cell subset sorted from them (not recorded which). The chain links TRBV29-1 to TRBJ2-6; 8 nucleotides align to TRBD1. The CDR3 DNA sequence: TGCAGCGTCGAAAGACAGGGGCGTTCTGGGGCCAACGTCCTGACTTTC. Translated: CSVERQGRSGANVLTF.